The clone carrying this TCR beta chain appeared once. Different DNA sequences within this sample yield the same CDR3. Libraries were prepared by immunoSEQ multiplex PCR; TCRdb keeps only in-frame clonotypes and omits some of them. The repertoire holds tens of thousands of clones, roughly 94% seen once, with about 0.47% in the top ten. There are 13 residues in the CDR3. CDR1 and CDR2 from the germline V gene are LNHDA and SQIVND (reference sequence). Trimming removed 6 bases from V and 4 bases from J, with 12 bases in between. These data belong to a study of graft-versus-host responses after intestinal transplantation.

This TCR was sampled from a human patient who received an intestinal transplant, so some T cells may come from the graft donor. This chain connects TRBV19 to TRBJ2-5; no clear D gene. The material sequenced was PBMCs, taken 156 days after intestinal transplant. CDR3 region: CASSTYGRETQYF. For the CDR3, the DNA is TGTGCCAGTAGCACTTACGGTAGAGAGACCCAGTACTTC.